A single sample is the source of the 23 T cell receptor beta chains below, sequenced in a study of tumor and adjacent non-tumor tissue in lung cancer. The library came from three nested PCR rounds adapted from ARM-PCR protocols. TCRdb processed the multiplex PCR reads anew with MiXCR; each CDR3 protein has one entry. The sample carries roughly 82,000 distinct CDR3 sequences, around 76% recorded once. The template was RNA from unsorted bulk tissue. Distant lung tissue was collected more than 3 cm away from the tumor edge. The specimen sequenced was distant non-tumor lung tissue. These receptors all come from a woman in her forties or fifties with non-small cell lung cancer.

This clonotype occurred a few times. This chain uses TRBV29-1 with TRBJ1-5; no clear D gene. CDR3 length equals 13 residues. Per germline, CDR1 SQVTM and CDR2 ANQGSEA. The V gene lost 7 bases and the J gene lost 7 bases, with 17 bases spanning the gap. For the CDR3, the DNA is TGCAGCGCCATCTCACAGTGGGGACAGCCCCAGCATTTT. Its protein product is CSAISQWGQPQHF.

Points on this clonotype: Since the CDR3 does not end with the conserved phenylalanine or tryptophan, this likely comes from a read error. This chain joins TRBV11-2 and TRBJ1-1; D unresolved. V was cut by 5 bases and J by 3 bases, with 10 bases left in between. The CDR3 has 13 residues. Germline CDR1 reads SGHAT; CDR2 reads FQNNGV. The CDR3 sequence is CASSPQDDTEAFL. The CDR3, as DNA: TGTGCCAGCAGCCCCCAGGATGACACTGAAGCTTTCTTG.

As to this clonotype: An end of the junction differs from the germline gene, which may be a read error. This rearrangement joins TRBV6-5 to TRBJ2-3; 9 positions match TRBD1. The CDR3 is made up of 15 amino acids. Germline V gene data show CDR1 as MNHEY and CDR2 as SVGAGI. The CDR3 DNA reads TGTGCCAGCAGTTATAGGGACAGGGTGAGGGATACACAGTGTTTT. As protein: CASSYRDRVRDTQCF.

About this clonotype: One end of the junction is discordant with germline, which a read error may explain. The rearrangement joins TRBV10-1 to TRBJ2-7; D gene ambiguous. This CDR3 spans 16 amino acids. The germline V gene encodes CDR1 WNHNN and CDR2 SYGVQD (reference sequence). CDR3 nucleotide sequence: TGCGCCAGCAGCGAGTCAACCCTCCCATGTCCCTATGAGCAGTACTTC. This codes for CASSESTLPCPYEQYF.

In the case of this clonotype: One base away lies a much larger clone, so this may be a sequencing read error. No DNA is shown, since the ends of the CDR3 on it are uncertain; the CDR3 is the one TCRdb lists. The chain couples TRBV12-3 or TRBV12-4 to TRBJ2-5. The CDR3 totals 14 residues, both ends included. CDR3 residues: CACSTSVAAKTQYF.

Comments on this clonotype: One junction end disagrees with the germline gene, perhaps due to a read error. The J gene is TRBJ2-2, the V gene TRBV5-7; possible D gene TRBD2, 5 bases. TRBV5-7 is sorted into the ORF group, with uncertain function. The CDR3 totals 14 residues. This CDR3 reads CVSSFQQNTGELFF. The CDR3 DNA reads TGTGTCAGCAGCTTTCAACAGAACACCGGGGAGCTGTTCTTT.

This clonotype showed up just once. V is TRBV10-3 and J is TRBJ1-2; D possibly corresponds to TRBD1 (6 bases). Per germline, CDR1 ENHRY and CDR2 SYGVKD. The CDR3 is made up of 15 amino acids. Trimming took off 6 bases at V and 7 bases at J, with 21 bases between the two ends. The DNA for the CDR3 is TGTGCCATCAGGACAGGTGTCTCTTTTATGGTTGGCTACACCTTC. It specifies CAIRTGVSFMVGYTF.

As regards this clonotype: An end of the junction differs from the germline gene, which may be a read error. As DNA, the CDR3 is TGTGCCAGCAGCGGCAGAGGGTTCGACTATAGCTACACCTTC. Translation: CASSGRGFDYSYTF. The chain is built from TRBV6-1 and TRBJ1-2; no definite D call. Germline-derived CDR1 and CDR2 are MNHNS and SASEGT. This CDR3 has 14 residues.

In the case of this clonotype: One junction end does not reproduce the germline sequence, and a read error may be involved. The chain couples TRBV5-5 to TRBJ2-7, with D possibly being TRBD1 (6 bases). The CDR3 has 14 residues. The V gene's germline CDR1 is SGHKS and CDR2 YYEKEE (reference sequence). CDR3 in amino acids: CASCWTAYSYERYF. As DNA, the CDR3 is TGTGCCAGCTGCTGGACAGCTTACTCCTACGAGCGGTACTTC.

The CDR3 coding sequence is TGTGCCAGCAGCCTCCGGGCCCCATGGGGCCATACGCAGTATTTT. Its translation: CASSLRAPWGHTQYF. The chain links TRBV5-6 to TRBJ2-3; perhaps TRBD1 as D (5 bases). V was trimmed by 4 bases and J by 7 bases, leaving 19 bases between them. CDR1 is SGHDT, CDR2 YYEEEE, per germline. CDR3 size: 15 residues.

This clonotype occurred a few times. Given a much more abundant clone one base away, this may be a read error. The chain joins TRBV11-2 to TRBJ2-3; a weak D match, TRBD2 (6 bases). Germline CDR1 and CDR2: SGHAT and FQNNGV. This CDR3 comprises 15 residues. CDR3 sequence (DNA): TGTACCAGCAGCTTAGAGGCTAGCGTAAGAGATACGCAGTATTTT. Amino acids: CTSSLEASVRDTQYF.

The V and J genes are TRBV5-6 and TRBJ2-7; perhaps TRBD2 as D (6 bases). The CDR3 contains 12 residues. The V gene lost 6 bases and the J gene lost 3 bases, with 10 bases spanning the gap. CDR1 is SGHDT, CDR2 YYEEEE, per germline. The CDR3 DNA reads TGTGCCAGCACCGGCGGGATCTACGAGCAGTACTTC. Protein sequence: CASTGGIYEQYF. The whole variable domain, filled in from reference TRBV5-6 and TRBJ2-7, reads DAGVTQSPTHLIKTRGQQVTLRCSPKSGHDTVSWYQQALGQGPQFIFQYYEEEERQRGNFPDRFSGHQFPNYSSELNVNALLLGDSALYLCASTGGIYEQYFGPGTRLTVT.

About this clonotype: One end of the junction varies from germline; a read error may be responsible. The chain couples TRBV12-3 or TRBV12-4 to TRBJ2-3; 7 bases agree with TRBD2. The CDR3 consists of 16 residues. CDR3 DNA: TGTGTCAGCAGTCTTGGACTAGATGAAATCACAGATACGCAGTATTTT. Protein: CVSSLGLDEITDTQYF.

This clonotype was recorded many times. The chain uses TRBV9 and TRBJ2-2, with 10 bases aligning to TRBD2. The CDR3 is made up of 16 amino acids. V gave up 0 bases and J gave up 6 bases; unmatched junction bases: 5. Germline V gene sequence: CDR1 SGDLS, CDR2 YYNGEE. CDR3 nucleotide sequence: TGTGCCAGCAGCGTAGGCAGCGGGAGGGCCGCCGGGGAGCTGTTTTTT. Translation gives CASSVGSGRAAGELFF.

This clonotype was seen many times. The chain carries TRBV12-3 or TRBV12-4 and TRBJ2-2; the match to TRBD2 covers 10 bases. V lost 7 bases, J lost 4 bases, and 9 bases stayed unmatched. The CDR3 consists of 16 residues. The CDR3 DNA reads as TGTGCCAGCACCAATCTAGCGGGAGTGGCCACCGGGGAGCTGTTTTTT. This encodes CASTNLAGVATGELFF.

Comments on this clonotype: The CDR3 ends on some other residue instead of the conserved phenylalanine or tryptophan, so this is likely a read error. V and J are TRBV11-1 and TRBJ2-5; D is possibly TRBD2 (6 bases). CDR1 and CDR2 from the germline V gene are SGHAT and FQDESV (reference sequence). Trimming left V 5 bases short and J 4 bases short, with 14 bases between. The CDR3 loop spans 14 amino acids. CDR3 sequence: CASSPGECVETQYL. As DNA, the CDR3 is TGTGCCAGCAGCCCGGGAGAGTGCGTAGAGACCCAGTACCTC.

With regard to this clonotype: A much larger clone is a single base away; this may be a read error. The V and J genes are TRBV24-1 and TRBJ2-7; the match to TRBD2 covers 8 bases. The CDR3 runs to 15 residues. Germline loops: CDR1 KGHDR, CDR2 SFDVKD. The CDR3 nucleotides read TGTGCCACCAGTGATCGACTAGCGAGCTCCTACAAGCAGTACTTC. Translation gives CATSDRLASSYKQYF.

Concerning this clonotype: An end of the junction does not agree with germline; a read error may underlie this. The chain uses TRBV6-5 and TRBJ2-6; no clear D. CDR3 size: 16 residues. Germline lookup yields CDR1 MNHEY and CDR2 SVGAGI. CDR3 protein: CTSSYGPSTGANVLTF. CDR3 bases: TGTACCAGCAGTTACGGGCCGTCGACCGGGGCCAACGTCCTGACTTTC.

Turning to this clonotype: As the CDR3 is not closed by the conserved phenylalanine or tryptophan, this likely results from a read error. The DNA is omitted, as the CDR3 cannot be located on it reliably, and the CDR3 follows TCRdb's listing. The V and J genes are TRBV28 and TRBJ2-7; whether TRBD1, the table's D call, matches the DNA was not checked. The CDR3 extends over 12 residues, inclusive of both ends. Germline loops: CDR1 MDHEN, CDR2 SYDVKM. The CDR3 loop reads CASSSDRDEQHL.

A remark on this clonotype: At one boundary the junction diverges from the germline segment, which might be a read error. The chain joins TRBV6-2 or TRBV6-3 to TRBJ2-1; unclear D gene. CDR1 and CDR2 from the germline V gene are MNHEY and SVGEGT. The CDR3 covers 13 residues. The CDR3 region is CSSSLATYNEQFF. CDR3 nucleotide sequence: TGTTCCAGCAGTTTAGCTACTTACAATGAGCAGTTCTTC.

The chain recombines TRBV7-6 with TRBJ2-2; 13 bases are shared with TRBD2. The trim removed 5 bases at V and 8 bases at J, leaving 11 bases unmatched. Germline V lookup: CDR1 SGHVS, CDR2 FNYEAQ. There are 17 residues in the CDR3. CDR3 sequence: CASSPGLAGVKTGELFF. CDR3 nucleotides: TGTGCCAGCAGCCCAGGACTAGCGGGAGTCAAAACAGGGGAGCTGTTTTTT.

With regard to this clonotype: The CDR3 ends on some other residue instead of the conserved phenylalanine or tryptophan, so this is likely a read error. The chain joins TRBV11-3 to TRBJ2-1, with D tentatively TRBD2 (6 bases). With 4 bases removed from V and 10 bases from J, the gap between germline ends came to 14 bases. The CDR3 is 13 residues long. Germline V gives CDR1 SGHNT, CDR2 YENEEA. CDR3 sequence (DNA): TGTGCCAGCAGCTGGGTCCGGGAGTCCGAGCAGTTCTCC. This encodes CASSWVRESEQFS.

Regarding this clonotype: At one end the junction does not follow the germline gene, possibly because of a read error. The CDR3 spells CTSSQTPQGLNQPQHF. CDR3 sequence (DNA): TGCACCAGCAGCCAAACTCCGCAGGGACTTAATCAGCCCCAGCATTTT. The chain combines TRBV4-1 with TRBJ1-5; tentatively, D is TRBD1 (5 bases). The CDR3 runs 16 residues. Germline V gives CDR1 MGHRA, CDR2 YSYEKL.